This entry lists 24 T cell receptor beta chains sequenced from one sample in a study of PD-L1 blockade in urothelial cancer. The table came from immunoSEQ multiplex PCR; TCRdb's copy has only in-frame clones and leaves some out. The sample yields some 71,000 clones, around 90% seen once. This specimen was PBMCs, taken around atezolizumab (anti-PD-L1) treatment. These receptors came from a man aged 60 to 75 with urothelial cancer.

The V gene is TRBV9, the J gene TRBJ2-1, with D possibly matching TRBD2 (6 bases). The CDR3 is 14 amino acids. The germline V gene encodes CDR1 SGDLS and CDR2 YYNGEE. V lost 7 bases and J 4 bases, leaving 15 bases between the germline ends. CDR3 in amino acids: CASAWGGGYNEQFF. In DNA, the CDR3 is TGTGCCAGCGCGTGGGGAGGCGGGTACAATGAGCAGTTCTTC. The full variable domain, with the rest looked up from reference TRBV9 and TRBJ2-1, is DSGVTQTPKHLITATGQRVTLRCSPRSGDLSVYWYQQSLDQGLQFLIQYYNGEERAKGNILERFSAQQFPDLHSELNLSSLELGDSALYFCASAWGGGYNEQFFGPGTRLTVL.

V is TRBV4-3 and J is TRBJ2-5; a possible D gene is TRBD2 (6 bases). Trimming left V 4 bases short and J 4 bases short, with 10 bases between. Germline CDR1 LGHNA, CDR2 YSLEER. CDR3 size: 13 residues. The CDR3 DNA sequence: TGCGCCAGCAGCCCCACCGGGAGAGAGACCCAGTACTTC. Translating gives CASSPTGRETQYF.

The V gene is TRBV10-3, the J gene TRBJ2-3; 7 bases line up with TRBD1. The CDR3 has 14 residues. In germline, CDR1 is ENHRY, CDR2 SYGVKD. V was pared by 4 bases and J by 3 bases, with 4 bases of the junction left unmatched. The CDR3 reads CAISGQGKTDTQYF. The CDR3 region has the DNA TGTGCCATCAGTGGACAGGGAAAGACAGATACGCAGTATTTT.

V is TRBV4-1 and J is TRBJ2-5; 8 bases match TRBD2. The V gene end was trimmed by 1 base and the J gene end by 1 base; junction bases not matched to a gene: 8. The CDR3 is 17 amino acids. Looked up from germline, CDR1 is MGHRA and CDR2 is YSYEKL. CDR3: CASSQVGSGGLQETQYF. DNA of the CDR3: TGCGCCAGCAGCCAAGTCGGAAGCGGGGGACTCCAAGAGACCCAGTACTTC.

This sequence joins TRBV5-6 and TRBJ2-1; TRBD2 might be the D (7 bases). The CDR3 totals 14 residues. Trimming stripped 1 base from V and 9 bases from J, with 14 bases between. CDR1 is SGHDT, CDR2 YYEEEE, per germline. CDR3 residues: CASSLRSRGGEQFF. The CDR3 DNA reads as TGTGCCAGCAGCTTGAGGTCAAGGGGGGGTGAGCAGTTCTTC. Drawing the rest from reference TRBV5-6 and TRBJ2-1, the complete variable domain is DAGVTQSPTHLIKTRGQQVTLRCSPKSGHDTVSWYQQALGQGPQFIFQYYEEEERQRGNFPDRFSGHQFPNYSSELNVNALLLGDSALYLCASSLRSRGGEQFFGPGTRLTVL.

The chain employs TRBV7-9 and TRBJ1-3, with 7 bases fitting TRBD1. CDR1 is SEHNR and CDR2 is FQNEAQ in the germline V gene (reference sequence). This CDR3 spans 15 amino acids. V lost 5 bases, J lost 2 bases, and 6 bases stayed unmatched. CDR3 coding DNA: TGTGCCAGCAGCCTACAGGGGACGACTGGAAACACCATATATTTT. It translates to CASSLQGTTGNTIYF.

The rearrangement links TRBV5-1 to TRBJ1-6, with TRBD1 identical over 7 bases. CDR1 and CDR2 from the germline V gene are SGHRS and YFSETQ. The CDR3 loop spans 14 amino acids. Trimming cost V 1 base and J 6 bases; bases outside gene matches: 1. The CDR3 nucleotides are TGCGCCAGCAGCTTGACAGGGGTTAATTCACCCCTCCACTTT. This encodes CASSLTGVNSPLHF.

The gene calls are TRBV7-9 and TRBJ1-1, with 7 bases aligning to TRBD1. This CDR3 region has 16 residues. Losses at the gene ends were 2 bases for V and 0 bases for J; bases not matched to a gene: 6. Germline V gene lookup returns CDR1 SEHNR and CDR2 FQNEAQ (reference sequence). The CDR3 region has the DNA TGTGCCAGCAGCTTACCGCCGGGACAGCTGAACACTGAAGCTTTCTTT. This gives the protein CASSLPPGQLNTEAFF. Using reference TRBV7-9 and TRBJ1-1 for the parts outside the CDR3, the full variable domain is DTGVSQNPRHKITKRGQNVTFRCDPISEHNRLYWYRQTLGQGPEFLTYFQNEAQLEKSRLLSDRFSAERPKGSFSTLEIQRTEQGDSAMYLCASSLPPGQLNTEAFFGQGTRLTVV.

The chain has TRBV15 and TRBJ2-7, with 7 bases aligning to TRBD1. V shed 1 base and J 1 base; nucleotides not matched to a gene: 7. The CDR3 totals 16 residues. The germline CDR1 and CDR2 sequences are LNHNV and YYDKDF (reference sequence). The CDR3 DNA reads as TGTGCCACCAGCAGAGTGGTTGGGGACAGATCCTACGAGCAGTACTTC. This sequence encodes CATSRVVGDRSYEQYF.

This sequence joins TRBV5-1 and TRBJ2-3; 7 bases map to TRBD2. There are 16 residues in the CDR3. Trimming removed 0 bases from V and 0 bases from J; junction bases left unmatched: 4. The germline V gene encodes CDR1 SGHRS and CDR2 YFSETQ. The CDR3 region is CASSLGSSGSTDTQYF. For the CDR3, the DNA is TGCGCCAGCAGCTTGGGCTCTAGCGGAAGCACAGATACGCAGTATTTT.

J is TRBJ2-5 and V is TRBV19, with 8 positions matching TRBD2. V was pared by 4 bases and J by 2 bases, with 6 bases of the junction left unmatched. Germline loops: CDR1 LNHDA, CDR2 SQIVND (reference sequence). The CDR3 has 15 amino acids. CDR3 region: CASSSITSGQETQYF. DNA for the CDR3: TGTGCCAGTAGTAGTATAACTAGCGGACAAGAGACCCAGTACTTC.

V gene TRBV6-5 combines with J gene TRBJ2-7; tentative D call: TRBD2 (6 bases). This CDR3 has 15 residues. CDR1 MNHEY and CDR2 SVGAGI come from the germline V gene. V was cut by 2 bases and J by 7 bases, with 18 bases left in between. CDR3: CASSYTRGAQGEQYF. Written as DNA, the CDR3 is TGTGCCAGCAGTTACACGCGGGGCGCCCAAGGGGAGCAGTACTTC.

V gene TRBV10-3 combines with J gene TRBJ1-1, with a tentative D call TRBD1 (5 bases). The CDR3 sequence is 13 residues long. CDR1 and CDR2 from the germline V gene are ENHRY and SYGVKD. Trimming took 3 bases from V and 10 from J, leaving 15 bases between them. This chain's CDR3 is CAISESRGVGAFF. CDR3 coding DNA: TGTGCCATCAGTGAATCTCGGGGGGTTGGAGCTTTCTTT.

This chain connects TRBV5-4 to TRBJ1-3; D is possibly TRBD1 (6 bases). This CDR3 spans 15 amino acids. V shed 3 bases and J shed 2 bases, with 12 bases lying between them. CDR1 and CDR2 (germline): SGHNT, YYREEE (reference sequence). For the CDR3, the DNA is TGTGCCAGCAGCTCAACAGGGAGCGCTGGAAACACCATATATTTT. Its translation: CASSSTGSAGNTIYF.

This chain links TRBV10-2 with TRBJ2-7; 12 nucleotides align to TRBD2. Germline V lookup: CDR1 WSHSY, CDR2 SAAADI. V trimming: 3 bases; J trimming: 2 bases; junction bases outside the gene matches: 2. There are 15 residues in the CDR3. CDR3 in amino acids: CASSDRTSGTYEQYF. The DNA for the CDR3 is TGCGCCAGCAGTGACCGGACTAGCGGGACCTACGAGCAGTACTTC.

This clone was observed a handful of times. The chain has TRBV19 and TRBJ1-5, with 7 nucleotides matching TRBD1. This CDR3 is built from 19 residues. V trimming: 7 bases; J trimming: 0 bases; junction bases outside the gene matches: 18. Germline V lookup: CDR1 LNHDA, CDR2 SQIVND (reference sequence). CDR3 coding DNA: TGTGCCAGTACCGAGGGCCGGGACAGCCAAACATATAGCAATCAGCCCCAGCATTTT. Its translation is CASTEGRDSQTYSNQPQHF.

The sample holds one count of this clone. The J gene is TRBJ2-1, the V gene TRBV19; 7 nucleotides agree with TRBD2. The length of the CDR3 is 15 residues. The ends lost 3 bases at V and 9 bases at J; junction bases unmatched: 11. Germline values: CDR1 LNHDA, CDR2 SQIVND (reference sequence). CDR3 protein: CASSMSAGAGGEQFF. The CDR3 nucleotides are TGTGCCAGTAGTATGTCGGCGGGAGCGGGTGGTGAGCAGTTCTTC. The full variable domain, with the rest looked up from reference TRBV19 and TRBJ2-1, is DGGITQSPKYLFRKEGQNVTLSCEQNLNHDAMYWYRQDPGQGLRLIYYSQIVNDFQKGDIAEGYSVSREKKESFPLTVTSAQKNPTAFYLCASSMSAGAGGEQFFGPGTRLTVL.

The rearrangement joins TRBV5-4 to TRBJ2-5; possibly TRBD1 for D (5 bases). Trimming removed 2 bases from V and 1 base from J, with 18 bases in between. The CDR3 totals 17 residues. CDR1 and CDR2 (germline): SGHNT, YYREEE (reference sequence). The CDR3 protein is CASSFRQLGSTQETQYF. In nucleotides, the CDR3 is TGTGCCAGCAGCTTCCGACAGCTCGGAAGCACCCAAGAGACCCAGTACTTC.

The genes are TRBV18 and TRBJ1-2; possibly TRBD1 for D (6 bases). Trimming took 2 bases from V and 4 from J, leaving 14 bases between them. Germline loops: CDR1 KGHSH, CDR2 LQKENI. The CDR3 is 15 residues long. The CDR3, as DNA: TGTGCCAGCTCACCAGCACAGGGTGCCGGCTATGGCTACACCTTC. It translates to CASSPAQGAGYGYTF.

In its sample, this clone was seen once. The chain links TRBV9 to TRBJ2-2, with TRBD1 matching 9 bases. Germline CDR1 SGDLS, CDR2 YYNGEE. The CDR3 is 17 residues long. The V segment lost 3 bases and the J segment 4 bases; nucleotides outside the gene matches: 10. CDR3 sequence: CASSDHPWGQGTGELFF. CDR3 nucleotide sequence: TGTGCCAGCAGCGACCACCCCTGGGGACAGGGCACCGGGGAGCTGTTTTTT.

The V and J genes are TRBV30 and TRBJ2-5, with D unclear. V gave up 5 bases and J gave up 3 bases, with 4 bases separating them. The CDR3 is 10 residues long. CDR1 GTSNPN and CDR2 SVGIG come from the germline V gene (reference sequence). CDR3 sequence: CAWGEETQYF. The DNA for the CDR3 is TGTGCCTGGGGAGAAGAGACCCAGTACTTC.

V and J are TRBV19 and TRBJ1-1, with 9 bases matching TRBD1. V was pared by 4 bases and J by 3 bases, with 3 bases of the junction left unmatched. The CDR3 has 14 residues. Germline CDR1 and CDR2: LNHDA and SQIVND (reference sequence). This CDR3 is CASSRTGVDTEAFF. The CDR3 DNA follows: TGTGCCAGTAGTAGGACAGGGGTGGACACTGAAGCTTTCTTT.

The J gene is TRBJ1-1, the V gene TRBV10-3; D gene uncertain. CDR1 ENHRY and CDR2 SYGVKD come from the germline V gene. Trimming pared 0 bases from V and 9 bases from J, leaving 17 bases between. CDR3 length equals 15 residues. CDR3 amino acids: CAISESNPFVGKAFF. The CDR3 coding sequence is TGTGCCATCAGTGAGTCGAACCCTTTCGTCGGGAAAGCTTTCTTT.

This chain joins TRBV30 and TRBJ2-5, with 8 positions matching TRBD2. The V segment lost 5 bases and the J segment 11 bases; nucleotides outside the gene matches: 13. Germline V gene sequence: CDR1 GTSNPN, CDR2 SVGIG (reference sequence). The CDR3 loop spans 13 amino acids. CDR3 in DNA: TGTGCCTGGTCACTGACGGGAGGGCCCGCTCAGTACTTC. Translation: CAWSLTGGPAQYF.